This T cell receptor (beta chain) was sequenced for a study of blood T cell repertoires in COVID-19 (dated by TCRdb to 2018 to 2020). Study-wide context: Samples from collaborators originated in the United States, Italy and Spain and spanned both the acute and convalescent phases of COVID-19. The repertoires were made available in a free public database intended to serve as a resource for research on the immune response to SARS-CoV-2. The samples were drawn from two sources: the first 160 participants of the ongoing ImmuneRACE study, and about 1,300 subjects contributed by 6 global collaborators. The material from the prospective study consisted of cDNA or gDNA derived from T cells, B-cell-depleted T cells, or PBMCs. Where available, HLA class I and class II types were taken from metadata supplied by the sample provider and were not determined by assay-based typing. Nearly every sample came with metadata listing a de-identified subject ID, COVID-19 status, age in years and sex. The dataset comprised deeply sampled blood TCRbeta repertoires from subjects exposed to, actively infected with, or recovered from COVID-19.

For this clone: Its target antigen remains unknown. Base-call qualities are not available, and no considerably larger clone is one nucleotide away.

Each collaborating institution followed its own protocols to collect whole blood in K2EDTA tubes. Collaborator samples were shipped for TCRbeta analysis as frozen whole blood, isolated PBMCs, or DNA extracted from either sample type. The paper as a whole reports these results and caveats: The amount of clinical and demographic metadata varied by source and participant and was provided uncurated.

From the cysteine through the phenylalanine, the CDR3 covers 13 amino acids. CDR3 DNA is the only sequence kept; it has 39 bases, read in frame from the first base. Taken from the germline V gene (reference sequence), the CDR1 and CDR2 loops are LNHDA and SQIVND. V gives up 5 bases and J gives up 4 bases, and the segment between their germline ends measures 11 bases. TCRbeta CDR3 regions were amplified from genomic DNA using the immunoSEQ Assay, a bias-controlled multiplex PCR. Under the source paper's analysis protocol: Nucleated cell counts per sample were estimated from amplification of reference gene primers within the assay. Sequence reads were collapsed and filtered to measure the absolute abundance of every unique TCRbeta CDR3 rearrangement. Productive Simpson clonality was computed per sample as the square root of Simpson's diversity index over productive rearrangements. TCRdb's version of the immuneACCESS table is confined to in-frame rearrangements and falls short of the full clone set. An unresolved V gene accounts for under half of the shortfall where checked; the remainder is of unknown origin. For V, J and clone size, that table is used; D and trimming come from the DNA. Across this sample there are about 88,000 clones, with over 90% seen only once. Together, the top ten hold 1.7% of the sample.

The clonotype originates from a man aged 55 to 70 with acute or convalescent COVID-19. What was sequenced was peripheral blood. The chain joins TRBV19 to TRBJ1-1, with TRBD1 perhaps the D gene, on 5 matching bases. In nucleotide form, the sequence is TGTGCCAGTAGTTGGCAGGGCCCCACTGAAGCTTTCTTT. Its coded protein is CASSWQGPTEAFF.